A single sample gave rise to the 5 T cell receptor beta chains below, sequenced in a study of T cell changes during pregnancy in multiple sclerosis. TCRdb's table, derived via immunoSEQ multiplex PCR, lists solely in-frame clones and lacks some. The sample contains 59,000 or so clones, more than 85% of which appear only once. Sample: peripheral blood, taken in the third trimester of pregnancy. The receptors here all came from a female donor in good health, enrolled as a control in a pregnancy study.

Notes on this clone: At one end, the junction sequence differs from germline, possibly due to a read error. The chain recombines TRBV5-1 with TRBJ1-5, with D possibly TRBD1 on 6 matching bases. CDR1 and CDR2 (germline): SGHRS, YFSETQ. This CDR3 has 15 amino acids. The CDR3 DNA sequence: TGCGCCAGCAGCTTGGAAGGGGGAGGGAATCGGCCCCAGCATTTT. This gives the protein CASSLEGGGNRPQHF. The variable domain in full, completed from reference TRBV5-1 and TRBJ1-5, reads KAGVTQTPRYLIKTRGQQVTLSCSPISGHRSVSWYQQTPGQGLQFLFEYFSETQRNKGNFPGRFSGRQFSNSRSEMNVSTLELGDSALYLCASSLEGGGNRPQHFGDGTRLSIL.

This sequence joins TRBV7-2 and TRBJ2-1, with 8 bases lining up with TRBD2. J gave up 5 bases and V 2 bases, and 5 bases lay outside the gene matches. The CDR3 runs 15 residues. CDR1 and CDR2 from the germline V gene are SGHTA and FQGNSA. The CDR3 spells CASSLRGGPHNEQFF. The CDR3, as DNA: TGTGCCAGCAGCTTACGGGGGGGCCCTCACAATGAGCAGTTCTTC.

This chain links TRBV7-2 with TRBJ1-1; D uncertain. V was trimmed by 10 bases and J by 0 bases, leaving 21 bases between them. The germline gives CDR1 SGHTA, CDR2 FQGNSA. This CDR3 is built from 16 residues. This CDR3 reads CAIPHLGYSMNTEAFF. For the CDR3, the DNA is TGTGCCATCCCACACCTAGGATACTCAATGAACACTGAAGCTTTCTTT.

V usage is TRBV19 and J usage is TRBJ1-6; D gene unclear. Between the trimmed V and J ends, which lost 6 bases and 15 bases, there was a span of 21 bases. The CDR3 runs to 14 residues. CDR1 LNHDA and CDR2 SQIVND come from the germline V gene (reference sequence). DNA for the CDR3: TGTGCCAGTAGCCCAGACCGACAATTCAATGGCCTCCACTTT. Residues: CASSPDRQFNGLHF.

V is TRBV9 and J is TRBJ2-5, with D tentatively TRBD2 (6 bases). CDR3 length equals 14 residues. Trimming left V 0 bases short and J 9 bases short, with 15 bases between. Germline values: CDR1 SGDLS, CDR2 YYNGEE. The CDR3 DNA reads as TGTGCCAGCAGCGTAGTAGCGGCCCCTACGGCCCAGTACTTC. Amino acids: CASSVVAAPTAQYF.